The 22 T cell receptor beta chains given below trace back to one sample, sequenced in a study of cytomegalovirus exposure and HLA in healthy donors. The study ran its PCR with 60 Vbeta and 13 Jbeta primers. The table came from immunoSEQ multiplex PCR; TCRdb's copy has only in-frame clones and leaves some out. The sample records about 150,000 clones, roughly 80% being singletons. Source material: PBMCs. These receptors all stem from a woman aged 30 to 39 in good health and CMV-seronegative.

The chain couples TRBV4-1 to TRBJ2-7; D is possibly TRBD1 (5 bases). Germline loops: CDR1 MGHRA, CDR2 YSYEKL. Trimming left V 4 bases short and J 1 base short, with 8 bases between. This CDR3 has 13 amino acids. The CDR3 sequence: CASSLDSSYEQYF. DNA for the CDR3: TGCGCCAGCAGCCTAGACAGTTCCTACGAGCAGTACTTC.

This chain joins TRBV6-1 and TRBJ2-7, with 7 bases lining up with TRBD1. This CDR3 region has 14 residues. Germline V gene lookup returns CDR1 MNHNS and CDR2 SASEGT. V dropped 4 bases and J dropped 2; count of bases not matched to a gene: 5. CDR3 in amino acids: CASSGGTVPYEQYF. DNA of the CDR3: TGTGCCAGCAGTGGGGGGACAGTTCCCTACGAGCAGTACTTC.

The chain combines TRBV7-9 with TRBJ2-3, with a tentative D call TRBD1 (6 bases). Germline CDR1 SEHNR, CDR2 FQNEAQ (reference sequence). The CDR3 spans 16 residues. V was clipped by 5 bases and J by 0 bases, with 15 bases between them. The CDR3 DNA is TGTGCCAGCAGCGTCCTGACCGGGACAAGCACAGATACGCAGTATTTT. Translated, it gives CASSVLTGTSTDTQYF.

The chain combines TRBV5-1 with TRBJ2-1; perhaps TRBD1 as D (6 bases). Trimming shortened V by 0 bases and J by 4 bases, and 17 bases separated the two germline ends. The CDR3 has 17 amino acids. CDR1 and CDR2 from the germline V gene are SGHRS and YFSETQ. Written as DNA, the CDR3 is TGCGCCAGCAGCTTGGGGCAGGGGACACATACTTACAATGAGCAGTTCTTC. Its translation: CASSLGQGTHTYNEQFF.

The chain is built from TRBV19 and TRBJ2-3; the D is unclear. Germline values: CDR1 LNHDA, CDR2 SQIVND (reference sequence). The CDR3 extends over 14 amino acids. Trimming pared 5 bases from V and 0 bases from J, leaving 9 bases between. The CDR3 spells CASSDPGSTDTQYF. In nucleotides, the CDR3 is TGTGCCAGTAGTGATCCGGGTAGCACAGATACGCAGTATTTT.

The chain uses TRBV6-6 and TRBJ2-3; the match to TRBD2 covers 9 bases. Germline lookup yields CDR1 MNHNY and CDR2 SVGAGI (reference sequence). This CDR3 region has 15 residues. The V segment lost 2 bases and the J segment 2 bases; nucleotides outside the gene matches: 2. CDR3 amino acids: CASSYERGDTDTQYF. The CDR3 DNA reads TGTGCCAGCAGTTACGAGCGGGGGGACACAGATACGCAGTATTTT.

Comment on this clone: Other DNA sequences in this sample translate to the same CDR3. The chain joins TRBV27 to TRBJ2-3; 8 nucleotides match TRBD1. The CDR3 has 14 amino acids. Germline CDR1 reads MNHEY; CDR2 reads SMNVEV (reference sequence). V trimming: 5 bases; J trimming: 4 bases; junction bases outside the gene matches: 5. CDR3: CASSPGQGADTQYF. CDR3 nucleotide sequence: TGTGCCAGCAGTCCCGGACAGGGAGCAGATACGCAGTATTTT.

This clone was detected only once. V gene TRBV18 combines with J gene TRBJ1-1; D is ambiguous. Germline CDR1 is KGHSH and CDR2 is LQKENI. CDR3 length: 13 residues. V lost 6 bases to trimming and J lost 3 bases, with 11 bases between them. As DNA, the CDR3 is TGTGCCAGCTCCCCGGGTCATGACACTGAAGCTTTCTTT. This codes for CASSPGHDTEAFF.

This clone was seen once. This chain links TRBV6-1 with TRBJ2-4; unclear D gene. The CDR3 is 11 residues long. V was cut by 5 bases and J by 8 bases, with 7 bases left in between. CDR1 and CDR2 (germline): MNHNS, SASEGT. Written as DNA, the CDR3 is TGTGCCAGCAGTTCATCCCACATTCAGTACTTC. Translating it yields CASSSSHIQYF.

V is TRBV15 and J is TRBJ1-5, with a possible D match to TRBD1 (5 bases). Trimming left V 9 bases short and J 4 bases short, with 13 bases between. Germline V gene sequence: CDR1 LNHNV, CDR2 YYDKDF (reference sequence). The CDR3 runs to 13 residues. CDR3 bases: TGTGCCACGGCTGACAGAGTAAATCAGCCCCAGCATTTT. This translates into CATADRVNQPQHF.

This clone was seen a single time. The rearrangement uses TRBV5-1 and TRBJ2-7, with 10 bases fitting TRBD2. The CDR3 totals 16 residues. Unmatched junction bases numbered 11, after V lost 2 bases and J lost 6 bases. CDR1 SGHRS and CDR2 YFSETQ come from the germline V gene. The CDR3 reads CASSLGTLAGVGEQYF. CDR3 in DNA: TGCGCCAGCAGCTTAGGAACGCTAGCGGGAGTTGGCGAGCAGTACTTC.

The chain combines TRBV7-2 with TRBJ1-2; 9 bases are shared with TRBD1. There are 16 residues in the CDR3. J lost 5 bases, V lost 5 bases, and 12 bases had no gene match. Germline V gene sequence: CDR1 SGHTA, CDR2 FQGNSA. CDR3 in DNA: TGTGCCAGCAGCCCCCGGACAGGGGAGGATGGGTATGGCTACACCTTC. Translation gives CASSPRTGEDGYGYTF.

J is TRBJ2-7 and V is TRBV19; 13 bases agree with TRBD2. Germline CDR1 reads LNHDA; CDR2 reads SQIVND (reference sequence). CDR3 length: 17 residues. V shed 1 base, J shed 0 bases, and the junction held 3 bases outside the gene matches. CDR3 sequence: CASSIGTSGSFSYEQYF. Here the CDR3 DNA reads TGTGCCAGTAGTATAGGGACTAGCGGGAGCTTCTCCTACGAGCAGTACTTC.

The chain has TRBV28 and TRBJ1-2; a possible D gene is TRBD1 (6 bases). Per the germline V gene, CDR1 is MDHEN and CDR2 is SYDVKM. The germline V and J ends were trimmed by 2 bases and 5 bases, with 15 bases remaining between them. This CDR3 spans 15 amino acids. DNA for the CDR3: TGTGCCAGCAGTTTAAAGGCAGGGGTCGGATATGGCTACACCTTC. This translates into CASSLKAGVGYGYTF.

The sample holds one count of this clone. The chain couples TRBV5-1 to TRBJ2-6, with 7 bases lining up with TRBD1. CDR1 is SGHRS and CDR2 is YFSETQ in the germline V gene. The CDR3 loop spans 15 amino acids. V shed 4 bases and J 4 bases; nucleotides not matched to a gene: 5. CDR3 DNA sequence: TGCGCCAGCAGCCCAACAGGGGTCGGGGCCAACGTCCTGACTTTC. Translation: CASSPTGVGANVLTF.

This clone appeared once. This chain joins TRBV5-4 and TRBJ1-2; D not certain. CDR3 length equals 13 residues. The germline V gene encodes CDR1 SGHNT and CDR2 YYREEE (reference sequence). V shed 1 base and J shed 8 bases, with 12 bases lying between them. This CDR3 reads CASSLLRGSGYTF. The CDR3, as DNA: TGTGCCAGCAGCTTGTTGAGAGGGAGCGGCTACACCTTC.

This CDR3 reads CASSLGRTYGYTF. The CDR3 DNA reads TGTGCCAGCAGCTTAGGCAGGACTTATGGCTACACCTTC. The chain uses TRBV11-2 and TRBJ1-2, with D uncertain. Trimming removed 1 base from V and 5 bases from J, with 8 bases in between. The germline CDR1 and CDR2 sequences are SGHAT and FQNNGV. The CDR3 is 13 amino acids.

The rearrangement links TRBV29-1 to TRBJ2-7; 9 positions agree with TRBD1. This CDR3 is built from 13 residues. Germline V CDR1 and CDR2: SQVTM, ANQGSEA. The V gene end was trimmed by 2 bases and the J gene end by 6 bases; junction bases not matched to a gene: 5. The CDR3 sequence is CSVEPTGGGEQYF. The CDR3 region has the DNA TGCAGCGTTGAACCGACAGGGGGAGGCGAGCAGTACTTC.

The gene calls are TRBV28 and TRBJ2-7; TRBD1 matches 7 bases. The CDR3 is made up of 16 amino acids. Germline V CDR1 and CDR2: MDHEN, SYDVKM. Trimming at V came to 6 bases and at J to 2 bases, leaving 13 bases not matched to a gene. DNA of the CDR3: TGTGCCAGCAGGGGACAGCTTCGTCCCCCTACCTACGAGCAGTACTTC. This codes for CASRGQLRPPTYEQYF.

This chain joins TRBV19 and TRBJ1-1; 9 bases are a match to TRBD1. The CDR3 has 15 residues. Germline V CDR1 and CDR2: LNHDA, SQIVND (reference sequence). V lost 6 bases and J lost 9; bases outside the gene matches: 14. The CDR3 sequence: CASSHLTGGAVKAFF. CDR3 nucleotide sequence: TGTGCCAGTAGCCATTTAACAGGGGGCGCAGTTAAAGCTTTCTTT.

The V call is TRBV9, the J call TRBJ1-2; D gene ambiguous. Trimming cost V 4 bases and J 0 bases, with 16 bases left between them. The CDR3 spans 16 residues. CDR1 and CDR2 from the germline V gene are SGDLS and YYNGEE. The CDR3 DNA reads as TGTGCCAGCAGCCCCCCTGAACTACAATCTAACTATGGCTACACCTTC. This encodes CASSPPELQSNYGYTF.

This rearrangement joins TRBV30 to TRBJ1-2, with 8 bases fitting TRBD1. There are 16 residues in the CDR3. In germline, CDR1 is GTSNPN, CDR2 SVGIG (reference sequence). After removal of 1 base from V and 3 bases from J, the junction contained 10 bases not matched to a gene. CDR3 sequence: CAWSATWTGNHYGYTF. CDR3 bases: TGTGCCTGGAGTGCAACCTGGACAGGGAACCACTATGGCTACACCTTC.